The 3 T cell receptor beta chains reported below all come from one sample, sequenced in a study of molecular identifiers for immune sequencing clone quantification. In TCRdb, the PCR reads were re-called with MiXCR into one record per CDR3 protein. The table shows under 650,000 distinct CDR3 sequences, with around 20% occurring only once. Sequenced input: naive CD8+ T cells from blood, with Jurkat cell RNA spiked in. Regarding subset: FACS-sorted CD8+CD4-CCR7+CD45RA+ naive T cells. The source of these receptors is a human donor in good health. Some libraries in this study had Jurkat cell RNA spiked in.

This clonotype has ten or more counts. This rearrangement joins TRBV6-6 to TRBJ2-7; a weak D match, TRBD1 (6 bases). The CDR3 is 17 residues long. Germline CDR1 and CDR2: MNHNY and SVGAGI (reference sequence). The V and J ends lost 5 bases and 2 bases respectively, with 22 bases between them. CDR3 residues: CASSPRDTFIDPYEQYF. CDR3 sequence (DNA): TGTGCCAGCAGTCCCCGGGACACCTTTATTGACCCCTACGAGCAGTACTTC.

With respect to this clonotype: Given a much more abundant clone one base away, this may be a read error. The missing conserved phenylalanine or tryptophan at the end of this CDR3 makes a read error likely. The chain carries TRBV29-1 and TRBJ1-1; no clear D gene. This CDR3 has 11 residues. Germline V gene lookup returns CDR1 SQVTM and CDR2 ANQGSEA. With 7 bases removed from V and 7 bases from J, the gap between germline ends came to 13 bases. CDR3 bases: TGCAGCGCCATAAGGTCGGGTGAAGCTTTCTCT. This translates into CSAIRSGEAFS.

This clonotype was observed a handful of times. It is unclear where the CDR3 begins or ends on the DNA, so no DNA is shown, and the CDR3 is as TCRdb lists it. The chain combines TRBV3-1 with TRBJ1-6; TRBD1 is taken as the D call from the table, unchecked against the DNA. Germline V lookup: CDR1 LGHDT, CDR2 YNNKEL (reference sequence). The CDR3 has 16 residues if both end residues are counted. CDR3 amino acids: CASSQDRVGVGSPFHF.